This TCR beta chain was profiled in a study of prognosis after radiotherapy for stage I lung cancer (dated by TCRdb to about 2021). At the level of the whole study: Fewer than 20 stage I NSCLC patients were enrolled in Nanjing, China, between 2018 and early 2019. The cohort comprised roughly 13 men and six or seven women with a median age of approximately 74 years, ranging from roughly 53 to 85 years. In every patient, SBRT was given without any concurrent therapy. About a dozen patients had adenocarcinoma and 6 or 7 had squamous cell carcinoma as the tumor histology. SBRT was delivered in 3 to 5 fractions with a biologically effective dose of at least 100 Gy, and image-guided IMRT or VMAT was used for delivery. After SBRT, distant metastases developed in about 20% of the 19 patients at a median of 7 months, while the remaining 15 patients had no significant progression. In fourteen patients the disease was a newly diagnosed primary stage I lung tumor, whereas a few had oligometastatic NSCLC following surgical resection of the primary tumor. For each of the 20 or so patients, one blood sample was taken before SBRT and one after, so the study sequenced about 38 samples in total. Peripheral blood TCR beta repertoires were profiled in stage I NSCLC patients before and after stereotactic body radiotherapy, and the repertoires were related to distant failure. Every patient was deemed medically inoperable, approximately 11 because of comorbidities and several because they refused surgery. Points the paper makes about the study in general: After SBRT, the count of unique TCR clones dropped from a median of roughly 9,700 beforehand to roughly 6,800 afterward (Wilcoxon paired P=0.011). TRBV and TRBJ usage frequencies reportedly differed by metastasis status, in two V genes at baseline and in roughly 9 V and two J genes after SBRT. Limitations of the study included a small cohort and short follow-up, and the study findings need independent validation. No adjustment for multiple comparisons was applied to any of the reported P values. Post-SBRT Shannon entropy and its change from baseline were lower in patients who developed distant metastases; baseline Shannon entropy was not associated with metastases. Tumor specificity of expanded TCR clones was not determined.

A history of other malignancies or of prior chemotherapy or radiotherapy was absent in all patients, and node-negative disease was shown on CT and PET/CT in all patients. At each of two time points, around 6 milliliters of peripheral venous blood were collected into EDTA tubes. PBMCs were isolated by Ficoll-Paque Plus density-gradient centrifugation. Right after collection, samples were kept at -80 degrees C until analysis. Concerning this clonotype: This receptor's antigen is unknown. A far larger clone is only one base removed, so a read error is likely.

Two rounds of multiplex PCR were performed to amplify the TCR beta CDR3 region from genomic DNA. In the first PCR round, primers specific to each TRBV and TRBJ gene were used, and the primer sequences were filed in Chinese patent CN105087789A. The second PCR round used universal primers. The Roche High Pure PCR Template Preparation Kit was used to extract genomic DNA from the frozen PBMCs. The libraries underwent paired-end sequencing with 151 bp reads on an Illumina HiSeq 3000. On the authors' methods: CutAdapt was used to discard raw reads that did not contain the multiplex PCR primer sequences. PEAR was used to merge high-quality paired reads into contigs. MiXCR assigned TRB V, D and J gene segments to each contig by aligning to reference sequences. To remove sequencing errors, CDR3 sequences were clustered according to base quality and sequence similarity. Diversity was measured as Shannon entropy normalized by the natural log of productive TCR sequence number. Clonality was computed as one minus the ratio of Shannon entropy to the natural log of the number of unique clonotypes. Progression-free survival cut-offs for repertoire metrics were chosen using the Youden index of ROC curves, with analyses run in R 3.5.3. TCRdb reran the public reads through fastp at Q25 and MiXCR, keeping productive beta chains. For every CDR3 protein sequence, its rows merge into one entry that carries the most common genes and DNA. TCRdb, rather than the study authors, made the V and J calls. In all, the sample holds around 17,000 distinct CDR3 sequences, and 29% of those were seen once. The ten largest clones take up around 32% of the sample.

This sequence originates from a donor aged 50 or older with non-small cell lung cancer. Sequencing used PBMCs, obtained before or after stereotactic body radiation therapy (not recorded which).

The nucleotide sequence reads as follows: TGTGCCATCAGTGACACAGGGGCCTGGAACTATGGCTACACCTTC. This translates into CAISDTGAWNYGYTF. The chain links TRBV12-3 or TRBV12-4 with TRBJ1-2, and TRBD1 aligns with 7 junction nucleotides. From the cysteine through the phenylalanine, the CDR3 covers 15 amino acids. Just CDR3 DNA is preserved here, 45 bases in frame from base 1.